This TCR beta chain originates from a study of OX40 agonist ivuxolimab in advanced cancers. Study-wide context: Patients received intravenous ivuxolimab every 2 weeks at 0.01 to 10 mg/kg. Males comprised 82.7% of the group, whose mean age was roughly 60 years (range about 20 to 90).

Clones were read by immunoSEQ multiplex PCR, and TCRdb kept only the in-frame ones, dropping some. The sample consists of around 64,000 clones, 84% of them appearing once. From germline, CDR1 is MGHRA and CDR2 YSYEKL. V lost 4 bases, J lost 0 bases, and 0 bases stayed unmatched. The CDR3 has 14 amino acids. Sequencing used CD4+ or CD8+ T cells sorted from blood, obtained in a trial of the OX40 agonist ivuxolimab. V is TRBV4-1 and J is TRBJ2-7, with 10 bases aligning to TRBD1. The sequence was collected from an adult with an advanced solid tumor such as melanoma, head and neck, liver or kidney cancer. CDR3 region: CASSRDRGSYEQYF. CDR3 nucleotides: TGCGCCAGCAGCCGGGACAGGGGCTCCTACGAGCAGTACTTC.